This is a list of T cell receptor beta chains from one sample in a study of response to subunit inactivated influenza vaccine. MiXCR, run by TCRdb on the RT-PCR reads, gives a single entry per CDR3 protein. The sample carries around 320,000 distinct CDR3 sequences, about 20% recorded once. Sequences were derived from PBMCs from blood, sampled about 20 months after vaccination. The receptors shown here come from a man aged 50-75 years who received an inactivated influenza vaccine. Each CDR3 is given with its conserved first and last residue. A D gene is named only where the DNA matches it firmly. The size field is filled for only some rows; it gives once, few, many or a size class.

TRBD1	TRBV7-2	TRBJ1-6	few	CASSLGGQRNSPLHF	TGTGCCAGCAGCTTAGGGGGACAGCGTAATTCACCCCTCCACTTT
TRBD2	TRBV9	TRBJ2-2	.	CASSTGTSVNTGELFF	TGTGCCAGCAGTACCGGGACTAGCGTCAACACCGGGGAGCTGTTTTTT
.	TRBV6-5	TRBJ2-3	.	CASSYSGVFVTADTQYF	TGTGCCAGCAGTTACTCCGGGGTTTTCGTGACGGCAGATACGCAGTATTTT
.	TRBV12-3/TRBV12-4	TRBJ1-2	few	CASSREHNYGYTF	TGTGCCAGCAGTCGGGAGCATAACTATGGCTACACCTTC
.	TRBV7-9	TRBJ2-3	.	CASSLALQGSTDTQYF	TGTGCCAGCAGCTTAGCGCTCCAGGGCAGCACAGATACGCAGTATTTT
TRBD2	TRBV19	TRBJ2-1	.	CASSTGLAGLLGEQFF	TGTGCCAGTAGTACCGGACTAGCGGGACTTTTGGGTGAGCAGTTCTTC
.	TRBV24-1	TRBJ1-5	.	CATSENREMGPQHF	TGTGCCACCAGTGAGAACAGGGAGATGGGCCCCCAGCATTTT
TRBD1	TRBV4-3	TRBJ1-1	.	CASSPDGQANTEAFF	TGCGCCAGCAGCCCCGACGGACAGGCGAACACTGAAGCTTTCTTT
.	TRBV20-1	TRBJ2-2	.	CSARKGTGELFF	TGCAGTGCTAGAAAGGGCACCGGGGAGCTGTTTTTT
.	TRBV6-2/TRBV6-3	TRBJ1-2	.	CASRRDGNNYGYTF	TGTGCCAGCAGGCGGGACGGGAATAACTATGGCTACACCTTC
.	TRBV6-2/TRBV6-3	TRBJ2-1	few	CASRVGGSNEQFF	TGTGCCAGCAGGGTGGGTGGGAGCAATGAGCAGTTCTTC
.	TRBV20-1	TRBJ1-1	.	CSASALVGTEAFF	TGCAGTGCTAGTGCCCTCGTCGGGACTGAAGCTTTCTTT
.	TRBV4-1	TRBJ1-3	few	CASSQQARNTIYF	TGCGCCAGCAGCCAGCAGGCTAGAAACACCATATATTTT
.	TRBV29-1	TRBJ1-1	many	CSAKGQTNTEAFF	TGCAGCGCAAAGGGGCAGACGAACACTGAAGCTTTCTTT
TRBD2	TRBV27	TRBJ2-1	.	CASSLAGGPSNEQFF	TGTGCCAGCAGCCTAGCGGGAGGGCCAAGCAATGAGCAGTTCTTC
TRBD1	TRBV6-1	TRBJ1-6	few	CASSAQGAYNSPLHF	TGTGCCAGCAGTGCACAGGGGGCCTATAATTCACCCCTCCACTTT
.	TRBV29-1	TRBJ2-3	.	CSVRPGDTQYF	TGCAGCGTTAGACCGGGAGATACGCAGTATTTT
.	TRBV7-2	TRBJ2-3	.	CASSLAGVPTDTQYF	TGTGCCAGCAGCTTAGCCGGAGTGCCCACAGATACGCAGTATTTT
TRBD2	TRBV12-3/TRBV12-4	TRBJ2-1	.	CASSPGTSGSYEQFF	TGTGCCAGCAGTCCCGGGACTAGCGGGTCTTATGAGCAGTTCTTC
.	TRBV12-3/TRBV12-4	TRBJ1-2	.	CASSLAGGTGYTF	TGTGCCAGCAGTTTAGCCGGGGGGACTGGCTACACCTTC
TRBD1	TRBV10-3	TRBJ1-5	few	CAISEDRGSQPQHF	TGTGCCATCAGTGAGGACAGGGGTTCTCAGCCCCAGCATTTT
.	TRBV7-9	TRBJ2-2	.	CASSSALTGELFF	TGTGCCAGCAGCTCCGCCCTCACCGGGGAGCTGTTTTTT
TRBD1	TRBV20-1	TRBJ1-5	few	CSAIPVRQGYSNQPQHF	TGCAGTGCAATCCCAGTTAGACAGGGCTATAGCAATCAGCCCCAGCATTTT
.	TRBV12-3/TRBV12-4	TRBJ2-1	few	CASSGGRGEPQFF	TGTGCCAGCAGCGGAGGCCGCGGTGAGCCACAGTTCTTC
.	TRBV20-1	TRBJ1-2	many	CSVFQGSVGYTF	TGCAGTGTGTTTCAAGGGTCGGTCGGCTACACCTTC
TRBD2	TRBV7-8	TRBJ2-3	few	CASSLRSGSRTDTQYF	TGTGCCAGCAGCTTACGGAGCGGGAGTCGGACAGATACGCAGTATTTT
TRBD1	TRBV4-1	TRBJ1-5	.	CASSQGMQGASQPQHF	TGCGCCAGCAGCCAAGGCATGCAGGGGGCAAGCCAGCCCCAGCATTTT
.	TRBV2	TRBJ1-3	few	CASSEGTKNSGNTIYF	TGTGCCAGCAGTGAGGGCACAAAGAACTCTGGAAACACCATATATTTT
TRBD1	TRBV29-1	TRBJ2-1	.	CSVEDRTGYNEQFF	TGCAGCGTTGAAGACCGGACAGGTTACAATGAGCAGTTCTTC
TRBD1	TRBV28	TRBJ2-7	.	CASSPGDRADEQYF	TGTGCCAGCAGTCCAGGGGACAGGGCGGACGAGCAGTACTTC
.	TRBV20-1	TRBJ1-1	few	CSARTVTEAFF	TGCAGTGCACGGACAGTCACTGAAGCTTTCTTT
.	TRBV29-1	TRBJ2-7	few	CSVEDRRDNYEQYF	TGCAGCGTTGAAGATCGTAGGGACAACTACGAGCAGTACTTC
TRBD2	TRBV5-1	TRBJ2-1	.	CASSSSGGNYNEQFF	TGCGCCAGCAGCTCAAGCGGGGGGAACTACAATGAGCAGTTCTTC
TRBD2	TRBV10-3	TRBJ2-5	few	CAISESQGLAETQYF	TGTGCCATCAGTGAGTCCCAAGGACTAGCGGAGACCCAGTACTTC
.	TRBV6-2/TRBV6-3	TRBJ1-4	few	CASSGTAGEKLFF	TGTGCCAGCAGTGGGACGGCCGGTGAAAAACTGTTTTTT
TRBD2	TRBV20-1	TRBJ2-1	.	CSASGRAVYNEQFF	TGCAGTGCTAGCGGGAGGGCCGTCTACAATGAGCAGTTCTTC
TRBD1	TRBV20-1	TRBJ2-5	once	CSARRGTGRRETQYF	TGCAGTGCTAGGAGGGGGACAGGGAGGAGAGAGACCCAGTACTTC
TRBD2	TRBV6-1	TRBJ2-5	.	CASKSQASGFQETQYF	TGTGCCAGCAAATCCCAGGCTAGCGGGTTCCAAGAGACCCAGTACTTC
TRBD1	TRBV3-1	TRBJ1-6	few	CASSRRGSNSPLHF	TGTGCCAGCAGCCGCAGGGGGTCAAATTCACCCCTCCACTTT
.	TRBV15	TRBJ2-1	.	CATSRPGQYNEQFF	TGTGCCACCAGCAGGCCCGGACAGTACAATGAGCAGTTCTTC